The 20 T cell receptor beta chains below come from one sample, sequenced in a study of blood T cell repertoires in COVID-19 (dated by TCRdb to the early 2020s). The library was built by means of the immunoSEQ multiplex PCR assay. The source is immuneACCESS, and TCRdb retained only in-frame sequences with V and J called. Part of the clones is not carried over; for the studies checked, unresolved V genes explain less than half of this, and the remainder is unexplained. Present in this sample are approximately 150,000 clones, about 83% of which were seen just once. Approximately 9% of the sample rests with the top ten. What was sequenced was peripheral blood. All receptors derive from a woman in her fifties or sixties with active or convalescent COVID-19.

This clone was seen a handful of times. This chain connects TRBV18 to TRBJ1-1; 8 bases align to TRBD1. Germline V CDR1 and CDR2: KGHSH, LQKENI. V trimming: 2 bases; J trimming: 4 bases; junction bases outside the gene matches: 3. CDR3 length equals 14 residues. The CDR3 loop reads CASSPSTGGTEAFF. Here the CDR3 DNA reads TGTGCCAGCTCACCATCAACAGGGGGCACTGAAGCTTTCTTT.

The CDR3 DNA sequence: TGTGCCAGCAGTTACTGGCGGGGCTACGAGCAGTACTTC. Translating it yields CASSYWRGYEQYF. This sequence joins TRBV6-2 or TRBV6-3 and TRBJ2-7; D is perhaps TRBD2 (6 bases). V lost 1 base and J lost 3, with 7 bases in between. CDR3 length: 13 residues. CDR1 MNHEY and CDR2 SVGEGT come from the germline V gene.

The chain links TRBV5-8 to TRBJ1-5, with 7 bases aligning to TRBD1. This CDR3 comprises 16 residues. With V trimmed by 2 bases and J by 2 bases, 7 bases remained unmatched. Germline V gene lookup returns CDR1 SGHTS and CDR2 YDEGEE. The CDR3 protein is CASSFFRTGRNQPQHF. The CDR3 DNA is TGTGCCAGCAGCTTTTTTAGGACAGGACGCAATCAGCCCCAGCATTTT.

CDR3 sequence: CASSPQGSSGNTIYF. The DNA for the CDR3 is TGTGCCAGCAGCCCCCAGGGCTCCTCTGGAAACACCATATATTTT. The V gene is TRBV7-6, the J gene TRBJ1-3; the D gene is possibly TRBD1 (5 bases). This CDR3 spans 15 amino acids. CDR1 SGHVS and CDR2 FNYEAQ come from the germline V gene. The V and J ends lost 5 bases and 0 bases respectively, with 11 bases between them.

The chain is built from TRBV28 and TRBJ1-2; 9 bases line up with TRBD1. J was trimmed by 8 bases and V by 7 bases; bases with no gene match: 8. The CDR3 is 13 amino acids. CDR1 MDHEN and CDR2 SYDVKM come from the germline V gene. The CDR3 reads CASTKQGAKGYTF. In DNA, the CDR3 is TGTGCCAGCACTAAACAGGGGGCGAAGGGCTACACCTTC.

The chain has TRBV25-1 and TRBJ2-5, with D tentatively TRBD2 (6 bases). V was pared by 3 bases and J by 4 bases, with 12 bases between. The CDR3 is 14 amino acids. CDR1 MGHDK and CDR2 SYGVNS come from the germline V gene. CDR3 in DNA: TGTGCCAGCAGTGAGGGGAGGTTGGGAGAGACCCAGTACTTC. Translating gives CASSEGRLGETQYF.

This rearrangement joins TRBV9 to TRBJ1-1; a weak D match, TRBD1 (5 bases). Germline values: CDR1 SGDLS, CDR2 YYNGEE. The length of the CDR3 is 15 residues. Trimming left V 0 bases short and J 0 bases short, with 9 bases between. This chain's CDR3 is CASSVGGAMNTEAFF. The CDR3 DNA follows: TGTGCCAGCAGCGTAGGTGGGGCCATGAACACTGAAGCTTTCTTT. The full variable domain, completed using reference TRBV9 and TRBJ1-1, is DSGVTQTPKHLITATGQRVTLRCSPRSGDLSVYWYQQSLDQGLQFLIQYYNGEERAKGNILERFSAQQFPDLHSELNLSSLELGDSALYFCASSVGGAMNTEAFFGQGTRLTVV.

The chain is built from TRBV7-9 and TRBJ2-7; 7 positions match TRBD1. Trimming at V came to 5 bases and at J to 3 bases, leaving 4 bases not matched to a gene. The CDR3 has 13 amino acids. Germline lookup yields CDR1 SEHNR and CDR2 FQNEAQ (reference sequence). CDR3 sequence: CASSRGTDYEQYF. The CDR3 DNA follows: TGTGCCAGCAGCCGAGGGACAGACTACGAGCAGTACTTC.

The chain links TRBV27 to TRBJ1-6; TRBD1 might be the D (6 bases). Germline lookup yields CDR1 MNHEY and CDR2 SMNVEV (reference sequence). CDR3 size: 13 residues. V lost 8 bases to trimming and J lost 4 bases, with 9 bases between them. In DNA, the CDR3 is TGTGCCAGCGCGGGGGCATATAATTCACCCCTCCACTTT. It is translated as CASAGAYNSPLHF.

The rearrangement links TRBV6-5 to TRBJ1-5; D perhaps matches TRBD1 (5 bases). Germline V gene data show CDR1 as MNHEY and CDR2 as SVGAGI. Trimming stripped 6 bases from V and 5 bases from J, with 8 bases between. The CDR3 extends over 12 amino acids. The CDR3, as DNA: TGTGCCAGCAGCCTGACAGATCAGCCCCAGCATTTT. Its translation is CASSLTDQPQHF.

This clone has just one count. The V and J genes are TRBV28 and TRBJ2-7, with a weak D call TRBD2 (6 bases). This CDR3 is built from 16 residues. V lost 5 bases and J 3 bases, leaving 20 bases between the germline ends. Germline CDR1 reads MDHEN; CDR2 reads SYDVKM. CDR3 bases: TGTGCCAGCAGTCCGGCCCAGGGATACGGGGGCTACGAGCAGTACTTC. It is translated as CASSPAQGYGGYEQYF.

Worth noting for this clone: A junction end diverges from the germline sequence, so it may reflect a read error. This rearrangement joins TRBV27 to TRBJ2-1; D is perhaps TRBD1 (6 bases). The CDR3 covers 15 residues. CDR1 and CDR2 (germline): MNHEY, SMNVEV (reference sequence). This CDR3 is CASGLVGAVTYEQFF. The CDR3 nucleotides read TGTGCCAGCGGTTTAGTGGGGGCGGTTACCTATGAGCAGTTCTTC.

This chain joins TRBV3-1 (or the pseudogene TRBV3-2) and TRBJ1-2; TRBD1 agrees at 7 bases. J lost 8 bases, V lost 4 bases, and 7 bases had no gene match. CDR1 is LGHDT and CDR2 is YNNKEL in the germline V gene (reference sequence). The CDR3 has 13 residues. The CDR3 protein is CASSPDRTIGYTF. Here the CDR3 DNA reads TGTGCCAGCAGCCCGGACAGGACTATAGGCTACACCTTC.

This clone was recorded only once. CDR3 region: CASSLVGRNTEAFF. The CDR3 DNA sequence: TGCGCCAGCAGCCTCGTAGGGAGGAACACTGAAGCTTTCTTT. The chain has TRBV4-1 and TRBJ1-1; D call uncertain. From germline, CDR1 is MGHRA and CDR2 YSYEKL. The CDR3 consists of 14 residues. V was trimmed by 4 bases and J by 1 base, leaving 10 bases between them.

V usage is TRBV28 and J usage is TRBJ1-4; possibly TRBD1 for D (5 bases). CDR1 MDHEN and CDR2 SYDVKM come from the germline V gene. V was cut by 6 bases and J by 5 bases, with 13 bases left in between. The CDR3 runs to 14 residues. The CDR3 DNA follows: TGTGCCAGCAGGGAGGGGCCTCAAAATGAAAAACTGTTTTTT. Translation: CASREGPQNEKLFF.

The chain employs TRBV5-4 and TRBJ2-7; no definite D call. CDR3 length: 13 residues. The V gene lost 1 base and the J gene lost 1 base, with 6 bases spanning the gap. From germline, CDR1 is SGHNT and CDR2 YYREEE (reference sequence). CDR3 sequence: CASSLLPSYEQYF. In DNA, the CDR3 is TGTGCCAGCAGCTTGCTTCCGTCCTACGAGCAGTACTTC.

The chain combines TRBV27 with TRBJ2-5; D might be TRBD2 (5 bases). From germline, CDR1 is MNHEY and CDR2 SMNVEV (reference sequence). This CDR3 has 14 residues. Trimming removed 5 bases at V and 2 bases at J, with 12 bases between. The CDR3 sequence: CASSTAGLQETQYF. Here the CDR3 DNA reads TGTGCCAGCAGTACAGCAGGACTTCAAGAGACCCAGTACTTC.

The V and J genes are TRBV2 and TRBJ2-3; D call uncertain. CDR1 SNHLY and CDR2 FYNNEI come from the germline V gene. The CDR3 has 15 amino acids. V lost 8 bases and J 0 bases, leaving 15 bases between the germline ends. CDR3 sequence reads: CASRLTVTSTDTQYF. The CDR3, as DNA: TGTGCCAGCCGCCTTACGGTAACTAGCACAGATACGCAGTATTTT.

CDR3: CASSPGSDNSPLHF. The CDR3 DNA sequence: TGCGCCAGCAGCCCGGGATCGGATAATTCACCCCTCCACTTT. This chain links TRBV5-1 with TRBJ1-6; D remains unclear. Germline V gives CDR1 SGHRS, CDR2 YFSETQ. The CDR3 loop spans 14 amino acids. Deletions cut 4 bases from V and 5 bases from J, with 10 bases between.

V usage is TRBV7-9 and J usage is TRBJ2-3; no definite D call. The CDR3 loop spans 14 amino acids. Germline values: CDR1 SEHNR, CDR2 FQNEAQ (reference sequence). The V end lost 4 bases, the J end lost 4 bases, and 12 bases lay between the germline ends. CDR3 coding DNA: TGTGCCAGCAGCTCACCCTTCGGAGCAGATACGCAGTATTTT. It codes for CASSSPFGADTQYF.